This T cell receptor beta chain is drawn from a study of cytomegalovirus exposure and HLA in healthy donors (dated by TCRdb to 2016 to 2017). Describing the broader study: An earlier analysis of roughly 630 of the donors reported 276 Gb of sequence data and some 100 million unique TCR beta sequences from approximately 180 million T cells. An early release covering 550 to 700 HLA-typed donors comprised 250 to 350 gigabases of sequencing data and about 90 million unique TCR sequences. Among the roughly 390 genotyped donors, around 81% belonged to the genetic ancestry cluster associated with self-reported Caucasian donors. The study aimed to test whether signatures of past pathogen exposure could be identified by cataloging public T cell receptors. Using immunosequencing, the study profiled T cell repertoires from about 620 subjects and related those repertoires to cytomegalovirus serostatus. In addition to the first cohort of about 650 subjects, a separate validation cohort of 120 different subjects was used. The study combined high-throughput TCR immunosequencing, statistical association of individual TCRs with disease status, and machine learning to predict cytomegalovirus infection status. A later analysis re-examined previously published TCR beta repertoires from around 670 donors and added high-resolution HLA genotyping to investigate patterns of TCR occurrence. In the later analysis, no new phenotypic data were used to find candidate immune exposures; instead, reliance was placed on TCR beta sequences and their occurrence across donors. An earlier analysis of 587 of the donors used high-throughput TCR beta sequencing to judge whether each TCR beta V gene segment behaved as functional or pseudogenic. Donor age, sex, ethnicity and CMV serostatus were collected together with the repertoire data. A later genetic analysis took genome-wide SNP genotypes for about three fifths of the 666 donors and used that subset as a discovery cohort. Every repertoire in the discovery cohort had been generated on one and the same sequencing platform. Class I and class II HLA loci were covered by the typing at four-digit resolution. The number of typed donors differed by locus: 629-630 for A, B, C, DRB1 and DQB1; 522 for DQA1; over 600 for DPA1; and about 470 for DPB1. Roughly five DR-DQ haplotypes were handled as single units for association and clustering, since linkage in the cohort was strong. On average, around 230,000 unique TCR beta nucleotide sequences were sequenced per donor among some 430 genotyped donors of the cohort, with 15% to 20% of those sequences being non-productive.

Per the germline V gene, KGHSH is the CDR1 and LQKENI is the CDR2. The CDR3 contains 15 residues, cysteine and phenylalanine counted. Left in the record is the CDR3 DNA by itself, 45 bases read in frame from the first base. Trimming costs V 6 bases and J 2 bases, and their ends lie 13 bases apart. Receptors were amplified or captured by the immunoSEQ multiplex PCR assay. A mixture of 60 forward primers for TCR Vbeta segments and 13 reverse primers for TCR Jbeta segments was used in the multiplex PCR. The CDR3 region of rearranged TCR beta genes was amplified from genomic DNA with a multiplex PCR assay. Amplified TCR beta libraries were sequenced as 87-base-pair reads on the Illumina HiSeq System. Under the source paper's analysis protocol: Across the 600 to 700 repertoires, a later analysis counted 80 million or so unique TCR beta chains, 9.5 million to 13 million of which were shared by at least two donors. A nearest-neighbor algorithm error-corrected the raw reads and collapsed the reads into unique sequences, merging closely related sequences to remove PCR and sequencing errors. V, D and J gene segments were assigned by aligning CDR3 sequences to IMGT reference sequences. For a sequence to be retained, a match of at least six nucleotides to both a V gene segment and a J gene segment was required. A rearrangement counted as productive if the CDR3 had no stop codons and remained in frame with V and J, and every other rearrangement counted as non-productive. Following IMGT convention, CDR3 was defined as the stretch from the second conserved V-encoded cysteine up to the conserved J-encoded phenylalanine. The earlier analysis of about 570 of the donors excluded any sequence lacking an unambiguous match to a single V gene segment. An earlier analysis of 550 to 650 of the donors classified V segments as functional when productive rearrangements were above 56.7% and as segregating when the standard deviation between donors was above 5%. A statistical classification framework was developed to diagnose cytomegalovirus status using the catalog of TCR beta chain sequences. A later analysis assigned V and J genes by comparing TCR nucleotide sequences with IMGT/GENE-DB human TR gene sequences. In a later analysis, CDR3 sequences and most-parsimonious VDJ recombination scenarios were assigned using the TCRdist pipeline. In a later analysis, each TCR beta chain was defined by its CDR3 amino acid sequence together with its V-gene family, and reads without a unique V-gene family were excluded. A later analysis removed 550 to 650 highly shared, low-generation-probability nucleotide sequences to deal with suspected cross-contamination and a sequencing artifact. For each public chain, a later analysis derived a clonal expansion index from normalized ranks of inferred template counts within each repertoire. In a later analysis, generation probabilities were computed with a VDJ recombination model fitted to out-of-frame rearrangements, and the resulting probabilities were checked against IGoR. In a later analysis, TCR-TCR, TCR-HLA and TCR-CMV co-occurrence was scored with hypergeometric tests, and a repertoire-size bias correction was applied to TCR pairs. In a later analysis, false discovery rates were estimated by permuting HLA or CMV assignments 20 times. A later analysis grouped co-occurring TCRs with DBSCAN, adding TCRdist sequence similarity when clustering within HLA-allele-positive subsets. For co-occurrence clustering, repertoires with fewer than 30,000 or more than 120,000 public chains were excluded, along with five or six repertoires with anomalous nucleotide sharing. As stored in TCRdb, this immuneACCESS dataset retains in-frame rearrangements with V and J assigned. A fraction of the clones does not appear; measured against another copy, unresolved V genes explain less than half of the discrepancy, and the remainder lacks a known reason. For V, J and clone size, that table is used; D and trimming come from the DNA. In this sample the table shows 150,000 to 200,000 clones, roughly 80% of which occur a single time. In total, the top ten clones hold roughly 1.6% of the sample.

Details on this clone: There is no known antigen for this receptor. No much larger clone is present one base from it, and per-base qualities are unavailable.

Overall study results and their limits: Most TCR sequences were observed very rarely across donors, whereas some public TCRs were present in many individuals. In a later analysis, HLA-associated TCR beta chains showed more clonal expansion and lower generation probabilities than non-associated chains that were equally common. According to a later analysis, most CMV-associated TCR beta chains appeared to be HLA-restricted, and the HLA associations seemed to be driven largely by CMV exposure. In an earlier analysis of several hundred of the donors, most TCR beta V segments were observed in productive rearrangements about 87% or about 30% of the time, broadly matching IMGT annotations. The sequencing pipeline was judged likely to have produced a cluster of highly shared sequence variants as a technical artifact. Three of the identified cytomegalovirus-associated TCR beta chains were confirmed in vitro to be specific for cytomegalovirus antigens. A later analysis found that TCR association rates varied across HLA loci, with DRB1 alleles showing the most associated TCRs and HLA-C alleles the fewest. Sequencing depth was assumed to be roughly uniform across donors in the presence/absence analyses, though that assumption may not hold. Because counts were too low, seventeen rarely observed V segments, including chromosome 9 orphons, were excluded from the earlier analysis of some 590 of the donors. It was suggested by the authors that the approach could potentially be generalized to other disease states and immunological phenotypes. In a later genetic analysis, fewer N-insertions in productive TCRs were reported among donors in an Asian-associated ancestry cluster than the roughly 670-donor mean. Specific HLA alleles were associated with 15,000 to 20,000 TCR beta sequences at a false discovery rate of 0.05 in a later analysis. Because HLA typing was missing for some donors at each locus, association tests included only the typed subset. Several of the top co-occurrence clusters appeared to be linked to parvovirus B19, influenza, CMV and Epstein-Barr virus, according to a later analysis. When HLA alleles, especially DR and DQ, strongly co-occurred, attributing TCR associations to individual alleles was difficult. The classifier was reported to diagnose cytomegalovirus status with high specificity and sensitivity in both the original cohort and the validation cohort. The study listed 164 TCR beta chains as associated with cytomegalovirus. A further reported finding was that TCR beta sequences accurately predicted the HLA-A and HLA-B alleles for most subjects in the first cohort. Linkage disequilibrium might explain the correlated functional status among segregating V segments, but an unknown experimental factor could not be excluded. This cohort had only TCR beta chains sequenced, and the lack of alpha or paired-chain data limited which features could be detected. For the cohort, immune exposure information was limited to CMV serostatus. V-gene and J-gene trimming of TCR beta chains was associated with a missense DCLRE1C variant in a later genetic analysis, and the association was replicated in an independent cohort. Some IMGT-functional V segments, including TRBV6-2 and TRBV6-3, could not be distinguished by the 87-base-pair reads and were therefore excluded.

In total, roughly 670 healthy bone marrow donors made up the cohort. Cohort members were all nominally healthy when sampled, although unrecorded immune exposures were likely present. The donor tested CMV seronegative, placing the donor among the 300 to 450 seronegative members of the cohort. A peripheral blood sample was collected from each donor, and TCR beta sequencing was performed on peripheral blood mononuclear cells. The Qiagen DNeasy Blood Extraction Kit was used to extract genomic DNA from the blood cell samples. The chain is made from TRBV18 and TRBJ2-2; TRBD1 might be the D gene, on 6 matching bases. The sequence derives from a man aged 50 or older in good health and CMV-seronegative. Sequencing used PBMCs. CDR3 sequence: CASSRPGHNTGELFF. The nucleotide sequence reads TGTGCCAGCTCCCGGCCGGGACATAACACCGGGGAGCTGTTTTTT.